The clone carrying this T cell receptor (beta chain) was observed many times. Its target is not known. Authors of the study amplified TCR beta CDR3 regions from RNA transcripts. In the first-round RT-PCR of the TCR CDR3, the HTBI primer set was used. TCRdb re-analysed the multiplex PCR reads in MiXCR, keeping a single row per CDR3 protein. The profile shows approximately 690,000 distinct CDR3 sequences, roughly 15% of them singletons. The data stem from a study of T cells in Graves' hyperthyroidism and ophthalmopathy. The wider study: Sampling of peripheral blood happened at initial diagnosis, prior to any treatment. Study observations and caveats: In simple terms, a model built on 13 V-J features told ophthalmopathy apart from stable hyperthyroidism. Most clonotypes expanded in thyroid above 0.001 were likewise present in blood.

The CDR3 totals 12 residues. Trimming left V 6 bases short and J 4 bases short, with 9 bases between. The V gene's germline CDR1 is MDHEN and CDR2 SYDVKM. Material for sequencing was blood. The V and J genes are TRBV28 and TRBJ1-2; D is ambiguous. This clonotype was obtained from a woman aged 50 to 60 with Graves' ophthalmopathy. In nucleotides, the CDR3 is TGTGCCAGCAGCACCCGGGGCTATGGCTACACCTTC. It is translated as CASSTRGYGYTF.